This T cell receptor (beta chain) was sequenced during a study of shared clonotypes between healthy human individuals. Overall study findings and caveats: Among the subsets, naive ones generally showed larger estimated richness than memory ones.

CDR1 and CDR2 (germline): SGHVS, FNYEAQ. The CDR3 runs 12 residues. V lost 5 bases, J lost 5 bases, and 7 bases lay in between. A word on this clone: What it recognizes is unknown.

As defined, naive CD8 cells were CD45RO-negative and positively selected for CCR7, with terminally differentiated effector memory CD45RA+ cells excluded. Authors' methods: ImmunoSEQ only sent back junction sequences with no quality scores, so filtering was done differently. Sequencing was performed with immunoSEQ multiplex PCR; in TCRdb, only in-frame clones are kept and a portion is missing. V, J and clone size were drawn from that table, and D and trimming were deduced from the DNA. The top ten hold 0.095% to 0.12% of the sample, which has roughly 590,000 clones, just under 97% seen once. The clonotype was recovered from a woman between 25 and 40 years old in good health. This chain links TRBV7-6 with TRBJ2-1, with D unclear. The sequencing input was naive CD8+ T cells sorted from blood. For the CDR3, the DNA is TGTGCCAGCAGCGCGACCAACAATGAGCAGTTCTTC. The encoded protein is CASSATNNEQFF.